This T cell receptor beta chain derives from a study of monozygotic twins with inflammatory bowel disease. The study's findings and limits: There was no support for any single strong signal or clonotype associated with IBD. Healthy twins shared more clonotypes with others than IBD patients, most markedly active ones.

Per the germline V gene, CDR1 is SGHVS and CDR2 is FNYEAQ. CDR3 size: 17 residues. TCRdb reprocessed the 5' RACE reads, with one entry per CDR3 protein and no DNA. The sample data list about 160,000 distinct CDR3 sequences. Turning to this clonotype: What it binds is not known.

This clonotype was sampled from a human donor with ulcerative colitis or Crohn's disease, or a healthy co-twin of an affected twin (not recorded which). This chain connects TRBV7-6 to TRBJ2-6; with no DNA, the TCRdb D assignment of TRBD1 cannot be verified. Sequenced sample: blood. CDR3 protein: CASSLQGFRAGANVLTF.